These 8 T cell receptor beta chains originate from one sample sequenced in a study of patients and donors after allogeneic stem cell transplantation. MiXCR was run by TCRdb on the RT-PCR reads, yielding one entry per CDR3 protein. The sample lists 25,000 to 35,000 distinct CDR3 sequences, nearly 7% seen once, with about 32% in the top ten. Sequences were obtained from blood, either unsorted or a sorted T cell fraction (not recorded which). Receptors originate from a human donor who was either an allogeneic HSCT recipient or a stem cell or donor lymphocyte infusion donor (not recorded which). It is not recorded whose cells these are; they may come from a transplant donor.

This clonotype was seen only a few times. The chain has TRBV3-1 and TRBJ1-1, with D possibly matching TRBD1 (6 bases). The germline V gene encodes CDR1 LGHDT and CDR2 YNNKEL (reference sequence). V dropped 0 bases and J dropped 11 bases, with 13 bases sitting between them. The CDR3 has 13 residues. The CDR3 bases are TGTGCCAGCAGCCAAGATACGGCAGGGGCGGCTTTCTTT. Protein sequence: CASSQDTAGAAFF.

The sample holds a few counts of this clonotype. The V gene is TRBV3-1, the J gene TRBJ2-3; a weak D match, TRBD2 (5 bases). Germline V lookup: CDR1 LGHDT, CDR2 YNNKEL (reference sequence). The V end lost 2 bases, the J end lost 13 bases, and 16 bases lay between the germline ends. The CDR3 has 13 amino acids. The CDR3 here is CASSQLPESREYF. CDR3 nucleotides: TGTGCCAGCAGCCAATTACCCGAATCGCGGGAGTATTTT.

Many counts were recorded for this clonotype. This chain uses TRBV28 with TRBJ2-4; 10 positions match TRBD1. With 2 bases clipped from V and 5 bases from J, the junction kept 3 bases outside the gene matches. The CDR3 spans 15 residues. Germline V gene data show CDR1 as MDHEN and CDR2 as SYDVKM. The CDR3 sequence: CASSLTGQGQNIQYF. CDR3 nucleotide sequence: TGTGCCAGCAGTTTAACGGGACAGGGGCAAAACATTCAGTACTTC.

The V call is TRBV5-4, the J call TRBJ2-5; the D call may be TRBD1 or TRBD2 (6 bases each). Germline loops: CDR1 SGHNT, CDR2 YYREEE (reference sequence). The CDR3 has 15 residues. V was clipped by 0 bases and J by 1 base, with 10 bases between them. The CDR3 DNA reads as TGTGCCAGCAGCTTGGCCGGGGGCCCCCAAGAGACCCAGTACTTC. Protein product: CASSLAGGPQETQYF.

With regard to this clonotype: One base away lies a much larger clone, so this may be a sequencing read error. The CDR3 coding sequence is TGTGCCAGCAGTTATGTAGGGCTCCACACTGAAGCTTTCTTT. Translated: CASSYVGLHTEAFF. The V gene is TRBV2, the J gene TRBJ1-1; D is unresolved. Germline V gives CDR1 SNHLY, CDR2 FYNNEI. V was trimmed by 5 bases and J by 3 bases, leaving 13 bases between them. This CDR3 has 14 amino acids.

This clonotype was counted at least ten times. The chain has TRBV7-3 and TRBJ2-1; 7 nucleotides match TRBD1. The CDR3 is 15 residues long. Germline CDR1 reads SGHTA; CDR2 reads FQGTGA. J lost 9 bases, V lost 4 bases, and 12 bases had no gene match. CDR3 nucleotides: TGTGCCAGCAGCTATACTGACAGGGCCCTGGGTGAGCAGTTCTTC. Residues: CASSYTDRALGEQFF.

This clonotype has ten or more counts. The chain recombines TRBV18 with TRBJ2-7; 9 bases line up with TRBD1. The CDR3 has 16 residues. J gave up 1 base and V 0 bases, and 4 bases lay outside the gene matches. Germline V CDR1 and CDR2: KGHSH, LQKENI. The CDR3 sequence: CASSPPWDRVSYEQYF. The CDR3 DNA is TGTGCCAGCTCACCACCTTGGGACAGGGTTTCCTACGAGCAGTACTTC.

Here the CDR3 DNA reads TGTGCCAGCAGCGCTTTAACAGGCAATGAGCAGTTCTTC. Translation gives CASSALTGNEQFF. The V call is TRBV9, the J call TRBJ2-1, with D perhaps TRBD1 (5 bases). CDR3 length equals 13 residues. Trimming took 3 bases from V and 6 from J, leaving 10 bases between them. Germline CDR1 SGDLS, CDR2 YYNGEE. The whole variable domain, remainder taken from reference TRBV9 and TRBJ2-1, is DSGVTQTPKHLITATGQRVTLRCSPRSGDLSVYWYQQSLDQGLQFLIQYYNGEERAKGNILERFSAQQFPDLHSELNLSSLELGDSALYFCASSALTGNEQFFGPGTRLTVL.